This T cell receptor (beta chain) originates from a study of blood T cell repertoires in COVID-19. About the study: From the United States, Italy and Spain came samples of acute and convalescent COVID-19.

Per the authors' pipeline: Estimates of nucleated cell counts were drawn from the amplification of reference gene primers. Produced via immunoSEQ multiplex PCR; TCRdb's table is partial and in-frame only. The V and J calls and clone size are taken from that table; D and trimming were inferred from the DNA. The sample includes around 170,000 clones, roughly 80% of them seen just once. Germline-derived CDR1 and CDR2 are MDHEN and SYDVKM. The ends were cut back, 6 bases at V and 7 bases at J, with 12 bases in the middle. The CDR3 spans 12 residues. The source is a man between 25 and 39 years old with active or convalescent COVID-19. The J gene is TRBJ1-1, the V gene TRBV28; D gene uncertain. The sample consisted of peripheral blood. CDR3 amino acids: CASSYRGDEAFF. DNA of the CDR3: TGTGCCAGCAGCTACCGGGGAGATGAAGCTTTCTTT.